The rows below give T cell receptor beta chains drawn from one sample of a study of shared clonotypes between healthy human individuals. Some clones are missing from TCRdb's copy, which holds only in-frame ones; the method was immunoSEQ multiplex PCR. The table records roughly 2.1 million clones, approximately 94% of them present only once. Sequenced: naive CD8+ T cells from PBMCs. The receptors were gathered from a man younger than 35 in good health. Some clones in this sample may be carry-over from other donors' samples. Both conserved end residues are part of each CDR3. The order of the fields is clone size, J gene, CDR3 length, V gene, D gene, CDR3 protein, CDR3 DNA. A D gene is named only where the DNA matches it firmly. Expanded clones get a size class; other rows say once, few or many, or leave the size out.

>NA|TRBJ2-7|17|TRBV4-2|NA
CASSQVYPLGSSYEQYF
TGTGCCAGCAGCCAAGTGTACCCTTTAGGGTCCTCCTACGAGCAGTACTTC
>NA|TRBJ2-1|14|TRBV13|NA
CASSLQGPYNEQFF
TGTGCCAGCAGCTTACAGGGCCCCTACAATGAGCAGTTCTTC
>NA|TRBJ2-7|16|TRBV14|NA
CASSQDKGRATYEQYF
TGTGCCAGCAGCCAAGATAAGGGCAGGGCAACATACGAGCAGTACTTC
>NA|TRBJ1-2|14|TRBV5-1|TRBD1
CASSLDRGNYGYTF
TGCGCCAGCAGCTTGGACAGGGGAAACTATGGCTACACCTTC
>once|TRBJ1-5|16|TRBV19|TRBD1
CASSIIRDRSNQPQHF
TGTGCCAGTAGTATAATCAGGGACAGGAGCAATCAGCCCCAGCATTTT
>NA|TRBJ1-1|16|TRBV27|TRBD1
CASSLSQGGVNTEAFF
TGTGCCAGCAGTTTATCCCAGGGGGGCGTGAACACTGAAGCTTTCTTT
>NA|TRBJ2-5|15|TRBV7-2|NA
CASSRLALGQETQYF
TGTGCCAGCAGCCGTTTAGCCCTGGGGCAAGAGACCCAGTACTTC
>NA|TRBJ2-3|13|TRBV7-9|TRBD1
CASSWDSRDTQYF
TGTGCCAGCAGCTGGGACAGCCGAGATACGCAGTATTTT
>NA|TRBJ1-2|15|TRBV30|NA
CAWNQPAGAGYGYTF
TGTGCCTGGAACCAGCCTGCAGGGGCGGGCTATGGCTACACCTTC
>NA|TRBJ2-4|16|TRBV9|TRBD2
CASSARTSGRANIQYF
TGTGCCAGCAGCGCCCGGACTAGCGGGAGGGCGAACATTCAGTACTTC
>NA|TRBJ2-1|12|TRBV5-4|NA
CASSLGISEQFF
TGTGCCAGCAGCTTGGGTATTAGTGAGCAGTTCTTC
>NA|TRBJ1-1|12|TRBV6-1|NA
CAILEMNTEAFF
TGTGCCATCCTTGAGATGAACACTGAAGCTTTCTTT
>NA|TRBJ2-1|19|TRBV2|NA
CASSDPRPGRVPPYNEQFF
TGTGCCAGCAGTGATCCCAGGCCAGGACGGGTACCCCCCTACAATGAGCAGTTCTTC
>NA|TRBJ2-7|15|TRBV19|TRBD1
CARQFRDRGSYEQYF
TGTGCCAGACAATTCCGGGACAGGGGCTCCTACGAGCAGTACTTC
>NA|TRBJ2-7|16|TRBV15|TRBD2
CATSRDVREVSYEQYF
TGTGCCACCAGCAGAGATGTCCGGGAGGTCTCCTACGAGCAGTACTTC
>NA|TRBJ2-3|13|TRBV18|NA
CASSLGVVDTQYF
TGTGCCAGCTCACTTGGGGTGGTGGATACGCAGTATTTT
>NA|TRBJ2-7|15|TRBV11-2|TRBD2
CASSLDPSGDSEQYF
TGTGCCAGCAGCTTAGACCCCAGCGGGGACTCCGAGCAGTACTTC
>NA|TRBJ2-2|13|TRBV27|NA
CASSLGFSGELFF
TGTGCCAGCAGTTTAGGGTTTTCCGGGGAGCTGTTTTTT
>once|TRBJ2-7|16|TRBV9|NA
CASSVVAGARSGEQYF
TGTGCCAGCAGCGTAGTAGCAGGGGCCCGGTCGGGCGAGCAGTACTTC
>NA|TRBJ1-2|15|TRBV10-3|NA
CAISDSGALYYGYTF
TGTGCCATCAGTGACTCAGGGGCTTTATACTATGGCTACACCTTC
>once|TRBJ1-1|15|TRBV27|NA
CASSLSSFMNTEAFF
TGTGCCAGCAGTTTATCGAGCTTCATGAACACTGAAGCTTTCTTT
>NA|TRBJ2-7|17|TRBV7-9|NA
CASSLDPRERLSYEQYF
TGTGCCAGCAGCTTAGACCCCAGAGAGCGCCTCTCCTACGAGCAGTACTTC
>NA|TRBJ1-2|15|TRBV13|NA
CASSLGPSESNGYTF
TGTGCCAGCAGCTTAGGCCCCTCAGAGAGTAATGGCTACACCTTC
>few|TRBJ1-1|13|TRBV2|TRBD1
CATLGTGVGEAFF
TGTGCCACCCTGGGGACAGGGGTGGGGGAAGCTTTCTTT
>NA|TRBJ2-1|16|TRBV4-1|TRBD2
CASSLGTSGSLNEQFF
TGCGCCAGCAGCCTCGGGACTAGCGGGAGCTTAAATGAGCAGTTCTTC
>NA|TRBJ2-5|16|TRBV28|NA
CASFSNWPAPQETQYF
TGTGCCAGCTTCTCAAATTGGCCTGCACCGCAAGAGACCCAGTACTTC
>NA|TRBJ1-1|13|TRBV6-4|NA
CASSDRANTEAFF
TGTGCCAGCAGTGACAGGGCGAACACTGAAGCTTTCTTT